This section outlines one T cell receptor (beta chain) sequence together with its context. Its antigen remains unidentified. The sample holds no much larger clone one base away, and base qualities are not on file. The method was the immunoSEQ multiplex PCR assay. TCRdb carries this immuneACCESS record with in-frame sequences only. Its versions omit some clonotypes, under half of them owing to an unresolved V gene in the studies checked, with the rest unexplained. The sample includes about 97,000 clones, with 90% observed a single time. Of the sample, around 0.8% is held by the ten largest clones. According to the germline V gene, CDR1 reads KGHSH and CDR2 reads LQKENI. The CDR3 contains 13 residues, cysteine and phenylalanine counted. Kept here is only the CDR3 DNA, which spans 39 bases and is read in frame from base 1. V drops 3 bases and J drops 1 base, leaving 7 bases in between. This specimen belongs to a study of T cell changes during pregnancy in multiple sclerosis (dated by TCRdb to between 2018 and 2021). Regarding the study in general: The study looked at changes in the T cell repertoire across pregnancy in women with multiple sclerosis.

The sequence was obtained from a female donor in good health, enrolled as a control in a pregnancy study. The sequenced sample was peripheral blood, obtained in the second trimester of pregnancy. The chain uses TRBV18 and TRBJ2-7, and perhaps TRBD2 as D gene, on 5 matching bases. The sequence in DNA is TGTGCCAGCTCACCGGGGAGATCCTACGAGCAGTACTTC. Its amino acids are CASSPGRSYEQYF.